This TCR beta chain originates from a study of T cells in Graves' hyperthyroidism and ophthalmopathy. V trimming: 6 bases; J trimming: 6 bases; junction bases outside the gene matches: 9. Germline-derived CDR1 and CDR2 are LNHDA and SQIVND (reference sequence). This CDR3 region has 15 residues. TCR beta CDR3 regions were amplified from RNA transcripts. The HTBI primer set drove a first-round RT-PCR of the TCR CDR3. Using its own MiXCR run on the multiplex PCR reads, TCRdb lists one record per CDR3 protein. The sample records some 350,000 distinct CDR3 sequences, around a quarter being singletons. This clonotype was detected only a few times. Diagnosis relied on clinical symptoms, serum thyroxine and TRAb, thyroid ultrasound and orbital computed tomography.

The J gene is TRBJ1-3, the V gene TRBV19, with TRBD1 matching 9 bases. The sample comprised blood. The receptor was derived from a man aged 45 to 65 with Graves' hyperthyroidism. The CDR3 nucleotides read TGTGCCAGTAGGCTCCCGGGACAGGGCGCAAACACCATATATTTT. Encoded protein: CASRLPGQGANTIYF.